This T cell receptor beta chain was sequenced for a study of blood T cell repertoires in COVID-19. Overall study: The United States, Italy and Spain were the sources of the acute and convalescent COVID-19 samples. T cells, B-cell-depleted T cells, or PBMCs supplied cDNA or gDNA.

Germline V gene lookup returns CDR1 SGHDT and CDR2 YYEEEE. V was trimmed by 4 bases and J by 5 bases, leaving 19 bases between them. There are 15 residues in the CDR3. Authors' data handling: Researchers report that nucleated cell counts were estimated from reference gene primer amplification. TCRdb keeps only in-frame clones here, not all; method: immunoSEQ multiplex PCR. That table gives V, J and clone size, and the DNA gave D and trimming. Of around 77,000 clones detected, approximately 80% appear once; the ten largest clones hold about 6.9%. The receptor was derived from a man in his thirties or forties with COVID-19, enrolled during active disease. This chain links TRBV5-6 with TRBJ2-7; possible D gene TRBD2, 6 bases. The sample comprised peripheral blood. CDR3 bases: TGTGCCAGCAGCCCGGGACTTCGGCGGAATAACGAGCAGTACTTC. The encoded protein is CASSPGLRRNNEQYF.